This T cell receptor beta chain was profiled in a study of human T cells and chemical hapten exposure. Germline trimming cut 3 bases from V and 2 bases from J; bases unmatched to any gene: 14. This CDR3 has 18 amino acids. The germline V gene encodes CDR1 SGHRS and CDR2 YFSETQ. Time point reported: healthy volunteer bleed at 2 weeks. Before extraction, the whole blood was not fractionated, and total RNA was taken from it. As the library was built, unique molecular identifiers were attached to individual cDNA molecules. From the RACE reads, TCRdb called clonotypes with MiXCR, one entry per CDR3 protein. The sample has 100,000 to 150,000 distinct CDR3 sequences, around 8.2% seen once.

The rearrangement uses TRBV5-1 and TRBJ2-3; 8 bases are a match to TRBD2. Sequenced: whole blood. The TCR comes from a male donor in good health. Some clones in this sample may be carry-over from other donors' samples. CDR3 in amino acids: CASSSARSSGSFTDTQYF. For the CDR3, the DNA is TGCGCCAGCAGCTCAGCTAGATCTAGCGGGTCATTCACAGATACGCAGTATTTT.